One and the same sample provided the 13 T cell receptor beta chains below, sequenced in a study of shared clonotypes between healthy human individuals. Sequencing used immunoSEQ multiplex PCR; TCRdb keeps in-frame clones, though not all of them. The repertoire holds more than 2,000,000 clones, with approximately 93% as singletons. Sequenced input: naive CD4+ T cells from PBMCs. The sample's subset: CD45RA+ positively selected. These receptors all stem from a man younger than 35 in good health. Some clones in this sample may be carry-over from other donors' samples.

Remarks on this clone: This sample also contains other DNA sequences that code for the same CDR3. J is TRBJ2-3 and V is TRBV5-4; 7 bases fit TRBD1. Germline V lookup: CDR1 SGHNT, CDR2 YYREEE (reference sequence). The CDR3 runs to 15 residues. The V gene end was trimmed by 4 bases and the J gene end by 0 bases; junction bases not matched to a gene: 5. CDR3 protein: CASSPRGGSTDTQYF. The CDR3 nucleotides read TGTGCCAGCAGCCCGAGAGGGGGCAGCACAGATACGCAGTATTTT.

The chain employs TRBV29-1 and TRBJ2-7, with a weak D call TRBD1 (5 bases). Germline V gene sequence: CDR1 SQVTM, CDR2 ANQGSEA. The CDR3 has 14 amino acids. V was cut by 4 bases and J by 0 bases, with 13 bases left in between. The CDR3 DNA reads TGCAGCGTTGTGGGGCATCGTAGCTCCTACGAGCAGTACTTC. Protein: CSVVGHRSSYEQYF.

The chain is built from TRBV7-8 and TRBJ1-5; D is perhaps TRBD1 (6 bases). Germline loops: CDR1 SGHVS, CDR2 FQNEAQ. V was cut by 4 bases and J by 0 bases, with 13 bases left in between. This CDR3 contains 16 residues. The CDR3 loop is CASSSLTGNSNQPQHF. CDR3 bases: TGTGCCAGCAGCTCGTTGACAGGAAATAGCAATCAGCCCCAGCATTTT. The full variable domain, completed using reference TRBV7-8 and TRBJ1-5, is GAGVSQSPRYKVAKRGQDVALRCDPISGHVSLFWYQQALGQGPEFLTYFQNEAQLDKSGLPSDRFFAERPEGSVSTLKIQRTQQEDSAVYLCASSSLTGNSNQPQHFGDGTRLSIL.

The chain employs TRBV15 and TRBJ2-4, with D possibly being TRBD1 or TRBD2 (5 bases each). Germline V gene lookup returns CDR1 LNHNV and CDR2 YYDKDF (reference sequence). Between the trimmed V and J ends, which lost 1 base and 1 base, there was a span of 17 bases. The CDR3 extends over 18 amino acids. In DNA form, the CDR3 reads TGTGCCACCAGCAGAGCCCTGGAAGAGGGGTCGGCCAAAAACATTCAGTACTTC. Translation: CATSRALEEGSAKNIQYF.

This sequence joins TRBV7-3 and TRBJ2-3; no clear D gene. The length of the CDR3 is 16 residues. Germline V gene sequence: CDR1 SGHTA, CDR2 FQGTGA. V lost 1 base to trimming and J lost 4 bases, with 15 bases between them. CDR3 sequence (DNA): TGTGCCAGCAGCTTAAGAGATCTGGCCGGCTCAGATACGCAGTATTTT. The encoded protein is CASSLRDLAGSDTQYF.

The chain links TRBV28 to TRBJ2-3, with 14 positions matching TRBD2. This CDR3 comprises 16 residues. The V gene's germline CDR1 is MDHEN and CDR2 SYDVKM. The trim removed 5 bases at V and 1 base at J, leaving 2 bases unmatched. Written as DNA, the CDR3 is TGTGCCAGCAGTGCGACTAGCGGGAGGGGCACAGATACGCAGTATTTT. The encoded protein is CASSATSGRGTDTQYF.

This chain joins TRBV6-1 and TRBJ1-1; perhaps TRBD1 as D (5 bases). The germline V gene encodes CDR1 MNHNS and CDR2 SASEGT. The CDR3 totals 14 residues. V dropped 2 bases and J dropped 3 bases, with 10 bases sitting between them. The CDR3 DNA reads TGTGCCAGCAGTGAAAGGGGTGTGGACACTGAAGCTTTCTTT. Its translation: CASSERGVDTEAFF.

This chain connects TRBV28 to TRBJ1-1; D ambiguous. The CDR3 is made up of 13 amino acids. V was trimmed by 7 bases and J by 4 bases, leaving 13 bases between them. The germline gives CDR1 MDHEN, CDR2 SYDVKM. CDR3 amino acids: CASIAVGSTEAFF. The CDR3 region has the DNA TGTGCCAGCATAGCTGTGGGGAGCACTGAAGCTTTCTTT. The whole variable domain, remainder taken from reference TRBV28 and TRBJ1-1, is DVKVTQSSRYLVKRTGEKVFLECVQDMDHENMFWYRQDPGLGLRLIYFSYDVKMKEKGDIPEGYSVSREKKERFSLILESASTNQTSMYLCASIAVGSTEAFFGQGTRLTVV.

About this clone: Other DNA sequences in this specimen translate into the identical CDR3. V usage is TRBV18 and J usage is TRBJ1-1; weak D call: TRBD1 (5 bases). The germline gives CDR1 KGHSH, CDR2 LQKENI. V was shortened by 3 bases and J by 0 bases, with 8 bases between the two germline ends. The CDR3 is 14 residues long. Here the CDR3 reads CASSPGTMNTEAFF. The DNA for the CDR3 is TGTGCCAGCTCACCGGGGACCATGAACACTGAAGCTTTCTTT.

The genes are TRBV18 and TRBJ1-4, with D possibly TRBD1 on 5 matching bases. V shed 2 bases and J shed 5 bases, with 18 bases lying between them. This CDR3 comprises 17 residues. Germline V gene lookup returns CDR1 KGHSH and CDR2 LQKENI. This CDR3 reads CASSPTIPGPSNEKLFF. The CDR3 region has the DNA TGTGCCAGCTCACCAACAATACCGGGACCGTCAAATGAAAAACTGTTTTTT.

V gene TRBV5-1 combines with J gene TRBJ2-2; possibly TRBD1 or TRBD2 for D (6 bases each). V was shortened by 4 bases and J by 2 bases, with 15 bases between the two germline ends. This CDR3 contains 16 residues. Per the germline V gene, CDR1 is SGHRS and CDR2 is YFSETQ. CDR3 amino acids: CASSGGRGTNTGELFF. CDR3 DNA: TGCGCCAGCAGCGGGGGGCGCGGGACTAACACCGGGGAGCTGTTTTTT. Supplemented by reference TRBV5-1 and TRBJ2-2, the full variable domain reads KAGVTQTPRYLIKTRGQQVTLSCSPISGHRSVSWYQQTPGQGLQFLFEYFSETQRNKGNFPGRFSGRQFSNSRSEMNVSTLELGDSALYLCASSGGRGTNTGELFFGEGSRLTVL.

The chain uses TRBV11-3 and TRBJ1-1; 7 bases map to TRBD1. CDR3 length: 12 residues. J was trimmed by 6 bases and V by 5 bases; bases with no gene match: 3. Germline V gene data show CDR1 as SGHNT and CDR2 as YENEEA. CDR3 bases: TGTGCCAGCAGCGACAGGGACGCTGAAGCTTTCTTT. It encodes CASSDRDAEAFF.

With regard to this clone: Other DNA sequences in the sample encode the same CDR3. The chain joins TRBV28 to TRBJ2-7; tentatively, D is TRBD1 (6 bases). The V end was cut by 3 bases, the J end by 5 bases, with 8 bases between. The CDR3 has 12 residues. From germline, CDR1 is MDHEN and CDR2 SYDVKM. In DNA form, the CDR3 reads TGTGCCAGCAGTTTCTCAGGGGACGAGCAGTACTTC. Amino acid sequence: CASSFSGDEQYF.